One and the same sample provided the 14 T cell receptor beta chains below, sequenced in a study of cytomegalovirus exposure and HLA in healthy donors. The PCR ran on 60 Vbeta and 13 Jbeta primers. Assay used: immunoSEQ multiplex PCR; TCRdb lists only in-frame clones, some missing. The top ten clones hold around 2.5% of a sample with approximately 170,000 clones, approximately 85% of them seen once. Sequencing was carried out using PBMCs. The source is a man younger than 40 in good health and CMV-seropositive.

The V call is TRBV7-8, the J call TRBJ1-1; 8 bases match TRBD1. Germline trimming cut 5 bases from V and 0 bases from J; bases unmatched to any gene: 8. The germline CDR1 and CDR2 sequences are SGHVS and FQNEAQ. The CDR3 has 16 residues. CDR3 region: CASSGLQGDMNTEAFF. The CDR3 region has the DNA TGTGCCAGCAGCGGATTACAGGGGGATATGAACACTGAAGCTTTCTTT.

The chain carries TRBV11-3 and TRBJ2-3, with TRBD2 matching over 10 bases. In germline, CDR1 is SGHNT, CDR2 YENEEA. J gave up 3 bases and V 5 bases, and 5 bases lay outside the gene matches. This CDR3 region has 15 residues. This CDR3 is CASSLAGVGTDTQYF. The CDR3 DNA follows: TGTGCCAGCAGCCTAGCGGGAGTGGGGACAGATACGCAGTATTTT. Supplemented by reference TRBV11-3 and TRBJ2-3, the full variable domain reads EAGVVQSPRYKIIEKKQPVAFWCNPISGHNTLYWYLQNLGQGPELLIRYENEEAVDDSQLPKDRFSAERLKGVDSTLKIQPAELGDSAVYLCASSLAGVGTDTQYFGPGTRLTVL.

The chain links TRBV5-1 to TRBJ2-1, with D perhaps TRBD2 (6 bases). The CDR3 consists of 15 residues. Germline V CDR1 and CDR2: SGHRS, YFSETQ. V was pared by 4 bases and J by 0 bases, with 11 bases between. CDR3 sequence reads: CASSRDFSSYNEQFF. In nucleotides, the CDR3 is TGCGCCAGCAGCCGGGACTTCAGCTCCTACAATGAGCAGTTCTTC.

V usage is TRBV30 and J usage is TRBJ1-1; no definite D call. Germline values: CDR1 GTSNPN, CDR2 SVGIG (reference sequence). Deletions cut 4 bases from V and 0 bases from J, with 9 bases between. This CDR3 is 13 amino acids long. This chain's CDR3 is CAWMVNMNTEAFF. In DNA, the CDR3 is TGTGCCTGGATGGTTAACATGAACACTGAAGCTTTCTTT.

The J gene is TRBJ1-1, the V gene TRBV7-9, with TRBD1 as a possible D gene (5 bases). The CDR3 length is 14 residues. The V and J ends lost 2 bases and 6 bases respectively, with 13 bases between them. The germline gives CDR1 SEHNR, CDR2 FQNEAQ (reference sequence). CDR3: CASSLQGWGSEAFF. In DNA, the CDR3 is TGTGCCAGCAGCTTACAGGGATGGGGCTCTGAAGCTTTCTTT.

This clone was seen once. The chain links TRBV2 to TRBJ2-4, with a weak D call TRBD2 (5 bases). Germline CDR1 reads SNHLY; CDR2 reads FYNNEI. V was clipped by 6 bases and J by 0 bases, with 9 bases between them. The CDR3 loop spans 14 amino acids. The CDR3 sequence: CASSMRVAKNIQYF. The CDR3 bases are TGTGCCAGCAGCATGCGGGTAGCCAAAAACATTCAGTACTTC. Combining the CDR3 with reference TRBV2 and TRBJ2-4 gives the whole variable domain EPEVTQTPSHQVTQMGQEVILRCVPISNHLYFYWYRQILGQKVEFLVSFYNNEISEKSEIFDDQFSVERPDGSNFTLKIRSTKLEDSAMYFCASSMRVAKNIQYFGAGTRLSVL.

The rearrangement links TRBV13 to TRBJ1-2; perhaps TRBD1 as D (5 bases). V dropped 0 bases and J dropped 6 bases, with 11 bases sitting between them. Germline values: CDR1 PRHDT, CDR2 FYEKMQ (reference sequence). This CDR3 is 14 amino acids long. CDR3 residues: CASSLGAGIDGYTF. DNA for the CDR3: TGTGCCAGCAGCTTAGGGGCAGGGATCGATGGCTACACCTTC.

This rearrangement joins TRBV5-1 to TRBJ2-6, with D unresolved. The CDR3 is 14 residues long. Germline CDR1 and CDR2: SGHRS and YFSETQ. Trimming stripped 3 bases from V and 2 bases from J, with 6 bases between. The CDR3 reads CASSSTTGANVLTF. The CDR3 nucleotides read TGCGCCAGCAGCTCAACTACTGGGGCCAACGTCCTGACTTTC.

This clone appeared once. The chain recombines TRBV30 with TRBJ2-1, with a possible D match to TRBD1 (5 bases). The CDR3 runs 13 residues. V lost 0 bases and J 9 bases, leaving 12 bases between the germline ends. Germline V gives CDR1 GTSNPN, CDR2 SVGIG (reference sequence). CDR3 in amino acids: CAWSVSLGREQFF. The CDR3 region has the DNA TGTGCCTGGAGTGTAAGTCTGGGGCGTGAGCAGTTCTTC.

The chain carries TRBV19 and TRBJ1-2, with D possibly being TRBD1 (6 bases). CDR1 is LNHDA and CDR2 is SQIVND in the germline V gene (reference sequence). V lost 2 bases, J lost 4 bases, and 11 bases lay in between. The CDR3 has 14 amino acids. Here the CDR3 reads CASSIWAGVYGYTF. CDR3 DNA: TGTGCCAGTAGTATATGGGCAGGGGTCTATGGCTACACCTTC.

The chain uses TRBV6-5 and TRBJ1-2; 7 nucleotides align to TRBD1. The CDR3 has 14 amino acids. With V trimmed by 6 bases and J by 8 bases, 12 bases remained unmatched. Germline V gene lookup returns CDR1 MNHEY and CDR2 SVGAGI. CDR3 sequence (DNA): TGTGCCAGCAGGTGGGACAGAGAAGGCGGGGGCTACACCTTC. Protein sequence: CASRWDREGGGYTF.

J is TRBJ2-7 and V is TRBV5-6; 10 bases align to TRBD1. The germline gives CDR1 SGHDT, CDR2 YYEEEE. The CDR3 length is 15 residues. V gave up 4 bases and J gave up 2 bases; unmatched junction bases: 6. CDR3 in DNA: TGTGCCAGCAGCCGGACAGGGGGTGATGCCTACGAGCAGTACTTC. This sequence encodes CASSRTGGDAYEQYF.

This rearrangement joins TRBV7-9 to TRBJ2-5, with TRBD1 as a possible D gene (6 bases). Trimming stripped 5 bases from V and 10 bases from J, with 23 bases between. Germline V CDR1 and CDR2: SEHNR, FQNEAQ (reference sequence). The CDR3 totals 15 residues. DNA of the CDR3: TGTGCCAGCAGCCCCATGGACAGAAGTACCGTTGTCCAGTACTTC. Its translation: CASSPMDRSTVVQYF.

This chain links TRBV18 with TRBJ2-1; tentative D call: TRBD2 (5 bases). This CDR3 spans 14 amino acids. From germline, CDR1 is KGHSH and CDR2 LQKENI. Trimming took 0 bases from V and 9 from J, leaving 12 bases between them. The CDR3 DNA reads TGTGCCAGCTCACCACCGCTCCCAGGAGGTGAGCAGTTCTTC. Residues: CASSPPLPGGEQFF.